The clone carrying this TCR beta chain was recorded once. What it binds is unknown. Germline CDR1 is DFQATT and CDR2 is SNEGSKA (reference sequence). CDR3 length: 14 residues. Trimming at V came to 6 bases and at J to 8 bases, leaving 9 bases not matched to a gene. This entry belongs to a study of T cell responses to AZD1222 COVID-19 vaccine. The study, taken as a whole, reports: No day 14 peak samples; only post-peak repertoires were characterized. Donor demographics were predominantly white British with a female majority; clonal diversity may be underestimated. The study found Spike-specific TCR breadth and depth rose after two AZD1222 doses. The number of AZD1222 recipients seropositive at baseline was only 6 or 7.

Produced via immunoSEQ multiplex PCR; TCRdb's table is partial and in-frame only. The data contain some 110,000 clones, 75% to 90% of them singletons. This chain joins TRBV20-1 and TRBJ1-4, with 10 nucleotides matching TRBD1. Sequencing was performed on peripheral blood, taken 28 days after the second AZD1222 dose. This TCR derives from an adult who received the AZD1222 COVID-19 vaccine. CDR3 sequence: CSASPGTGEEKLFF. The CDR3 bases are TGCAGTGCCAGTCCCGGGACAGGGGAAGAAAAACTGTTTTTT.